One and the same sample provided the 25 T cell receptor beta chains below, sequenced in a study of cytomegalovirus exposure and HLA in healthy donors. Amplification used 60 Vbeta primers and 13 Jbeta primers. TCRdb keeps only in-frame clones here, not all; method: immunoSEQ multiplex PCR. Among under 200,000 clones, about 76% were seen once, and the ten largest hold 5.4%. Sequenced input: PBMCs. All receptors derive from a woman between 18 and 29 years old in good health and CMV-seropositive.

The chain employs TRBV23-1 and TRBJ1-3; unclear D gene. TRBV23-1 belongs to the ORF category, with a function that is uncertain. V was pared by 4 bases and J by 8 bases, with 9 bases between. The CDR3 contains 12 residues. The CDR3 is CASSRREDTIYF. CDR3 sequence (DNA): TGCGCCAGCAGTCGACGGGAGGACACCATATATTTT.

This clone has a single count. The chain couples TRBV10-1 to TRBJ2-5; 9 bases match TRBD2. The ends lost 10 bases at V and 5 bases at J; junction bases unmatched: 11. From germline, CDR1 is WNHNN and CDR2 SYGVQD (reference sequence). There are 14 residues in the CDR3. The CDR3 DNA reads as TGCGCCACCCCGAGCGGGGGGCCTCGGGAGACCCAGTACTTC. Protein: CATPSGGPRETQYF.

The chain has TRBV19 and TRBJ2-3, with TRBD2 matching 7 bases. Germline-derived CDR1 and CDR2 are LNHDA and SQIVND (reference sequence). V was pared by 1 base and J by 1 base, with 5 bases of the junction left unmatched. CDR3 length equals 16 residues. CDR3 sequence: CASSIVAGVGTDTQYF. Here the CDR3 DNA reads TGTGCCAGTAGTATAGTGGCGGGGGTCGGCACAGATACGCAGTATTTT.

J is TRBJ2-7 and V is TRBV9, with 11 bases identical to TRBD1. CDR1 and CDR2 from the germline V gene are SGDLS and YYNGEE. The CDR3 has 15 amino acids. The V segment lost 4 bases and the J segment 7 bases; nucleotides outside the gene matches: 10. The CDR3 region has the DNA TGTGCCAGCAGCCTTTCCGGGACAGGGGGTTTAGAGCAGTACTTC. Translation: CASSLSGTGGLEQYF. Full variable domain (rest looked up from reference TRBV9 and TRBJ2-7): DSGVTQTPKHLITATGQRVTLRCSPRSGDLSVYWYQQSLDQGLQFLIQYYNGEERAKGNILERFSAQQFPDLHSELNLSSLELGDSALYFCASSLSGTGGLEQYFGPGTRLTVT.

The chain joins TRBV6-6 to TRBJ1-4; 7 bases map to TRBD1. After removal of 5 bases from V and 2 bases from J, the junction contained 2 bases not matched to a gene. The CDR3 loop spans 14 amino acids. Germline V gene sequence: CDR1 MNHNY, CDR2 SVGAGI (reference sequence). The CDR3 DNA sequence: TGTGCCAGCAGTGACAGGGCCACTAATGAAAAACTGTTTTTT. It yields the protein CASSDRATNEKLFF.

Of note for this clone: Different DNA sequences within this sample yield the same CDR3. The genes are TRBV15 and TRBJ2-2, with D maybe TRBD1 (6 bases). V lost 6 bases to trimming and J lost 4 bases, with 18 bases between them. Germline values: CDR1 LNHNV, CDR2 YYDKDF (reference sequence). CDR3 length: 16 residues. CDR3 nucleotides: TGTGCCACCAGTCACCCGGGGCAGGGGACCACCGGGGAGCTGTTTTTT. It codes for CATSHPGQGTTGELFF.

This clone was recorded a few times. CDR3 DNA sequence: TGTGCCAGCAGTTATGTCGGTAGGGGAAATTCACCCCTCCACTTT. Translating it yields CASSYVGRGNSPLHF. The chain couples TRBV6-5 to TRBJ1-6, with D tentatively TRBD1 (5 bases). The ends were cut back, 3 bases at V and 7 bases at J, with 13 bases in the middle. This CDR3 is built from 15 residues. The germline CDR1 and CDR2 sequences are MNHEY and SVGAGI.

This clone occurred a few times. The gene calls are TRBV7-8 and TRBJ2-3; TRBD2 matches 10 bases. The CDR3 has 17 residues. V trimming: 5 bases; J trimming: 5 bases; junction bases outside the gene matches: 13. CDR1 is SGHVS and CDR2 is FQNEAQ in the germline V gene. The CDR3 nucleotides are TGTGCCAGCAGCGGGACATCCTTAGCGGGGGGCCTAGATACGCAGTATTTT. It encodes CASSGTSLAGGLDTQYF. Together with reference TRBV7-8 and TRBJ2-3, the CDR3 gives the full variable domain: GAGVSQSPRYKVAKRGQDVALRCDPISGHVSLFWYQQALGQGPEFLTYFQNEAQLDKSGLPSDRFFAERPEGSVSTLKIQRTQQEDSAVYLCASSGTSLAGGLDTQYFGPGTRLTVL.

This clone has just one count. V is TRBV18 and J is TRBJ2-2, with TRBD2 matching 7 bases. This CDR3 spans 15 amino acids. V gave up 5 bases and J gave up 6 bases; unmatched junction bases: 9. The germline CDR1 and CDR2 sequences are KGHSH and LQKENI. CDR3 amino acids: CASSGLPRGAGELFF. The DNA for the CDR3 is TGTGCCAGCTCAGGCCTGCCTCGGGGGGCCGGGGAGCTGTTTTTT.

This chain uses TRBV11-1 with TRBJ1-6; possible D gene TRBD1, 5 bases. Germline assignment: CDR1 SGHAT and CDR2 FQDESV (reference sequence). V dropped 5 bases and J dropped 7 bases, with 9 bases sitting between them. The CDR3 length is 13 residues. The CDR3 DNA reads as TGTGCCAGCAGCCAAGACAGAAATTCACCCCTCCACTTT. Protein: CASSQDRNSPLHF.

To note about this clone: Its ends do not fully match the called genes, so a read error is possible. The J gene is TRBJ1-2, the V gene TRBV7-9; 10 positions agree with TRBD1. The CDR3 runs to 14 residues. The germline V gene encodes CDR1 SEHNR and CDR2 FQNEAQ (reference sequence). The CDR3, as DNA: TGTTCCAGCAGCTTGGGGACAGGGGCCGATGGCTACACCTTC. Translation: CSSSLGTGADGYTF.

The rearrangement joins TRBV9 to TRBJ2-5; a weak D match, TRBD2 (5 bases). Near its end, the DNA agrees better with TRBJ2-7, so the J call may be wrong. The CDR3 sequence is 15 residues long. In germline, CDR1 is SGDLS, CDR2 YYNGEE. CDR3 region: CASSPSPAGGDEQYF. In nucleotides, the CDR3 is TGTGCCAGCAGCCCATCACCGGCCGGAGGAGACGAGCAGTACTTC.

The V and J genes are TRBV2 and TRBJ2-7, with D maybe TRBD1 (8 bases). Trimming removed 9 bases at V and 4 bases at J, with 19 bases between. Per germline, CDR1 SNHLY and CDR2 FYNNEI. CDR3 length: 14 residues. Here the CDR3 DNA reads TGTGCCAGAAGAAGCGGGACAGGCCCTTACGAGCAGTACTTC. It translates to CARRSGTGPYEQYF. Filled out from reference TRBV2 and TRBJ2-7, the complete variable domain reads EPEVTQTPSHQVTQMGQEVILRCVPISNHLYFYWYRQILGQKVEFLVSFYNNEISEKSEIFDDQFSVERPDGSNFTLKIRSTKLEDSAMYFCARRSGTGPYEQYFGPGTRLTVT.

CDR3: CASSIWTGTNYGYTF. CDR3 sequence (DNA): TGTGCCAGTAGTATATGGACAGGTACTAACTATGGCTACACCTTC. The gene calls are TRBV19 and TRBJ1-2, with 7 bases aligning to TRBD1. The CDR3 is 15 residues long. V trimming: 2 bases; J trimming: 0 bases; junction bases outside the gene matches: 3. CDR1 and CDR2 (germline): LNHDA, SQIVND (reference sequence). Together with reference TRBV19 and TRBJ1-2, the CDR3 gives the full variable domain: DGGITQSPKYLFRKEGQNVTLSCEQNLNHDAMYWYRQDPGQGLRLIYYSQIVNDFQKGDIAEGYSVSREKKESFPLTVTSAQKNPTAFYLCASSIWTGTNYGYTFGSGTRLTVV.

This clone was recorded once. V is TRBV2 and J is TRBJ1-2, with TRBD1 matching over 7 bases. This CDR3 has 13 residues. Germline V gene lookup returns CDR1 SNHLY and CDR2 FYNNEI. Unmatched junction bases numbered 10, after V lost 7 bases and J lost 8 bases. CDR3 nucleotide sequence: TGTGCCAGCAATGACAGGGAAGGACCAGGCTACACCTTC. Its protein is CASNDREGPGYTF.

This chain connects TRBV27 to TRBJ2-3, with TRBD2 identical over 14 bases. CDR1 MNHEY and CDR2 SMNVEV come from the germline V gene (reference sequence). This CDR3 is 16 amino acids long. The ends lost 0 bases at V and 6 bases at J; junction bases unmatched: 2. The CDR3 region has the DNA TGTGCCAGCAGTTTATCGACTAGCGGGGGGGCCGATACGCAGTATTTT. Protein sequence: CASSLSTSGGADTQYF.

This clone was observed a few times. The chain recombines TRBV4-2 with TRBJ1-1, with D unresolved. The germline CDR1 and CDR2 sequences are LGHNA and YNFKEQ. V was trimmed by 4 bases and J by 1 base, leaving 16 bases between them. The CDR3 runs 16 residues. The CDR3 region has the DNA TGTGCCAGCAGCCTTTCGGCAGCAGAGGGGAACACTGAAGCTTTCTTT. It codes for CASSLSAAEGNTEAFF.

The chain couples TRBV11-1 to TRBJ1-2; TRBD1 matches at 7 bases. With 6 bases clipped from V and 5 bases from J, the junction kept 6 bases outside the gene matches. There are 13 residues in the CDR3. CDR1 and CDR2 from the germline V gene are SGHAT and FQDESV (reference sequence). DNA for the CDR3: TGTGCCAGCAGGAGGGACAGCGAGTATGGCTACACCTTC. It yields the protein CASRRDSEYGYTF.

CDR3 amino acids: CASSPRLGADTIYF. The CDR3 coding sequence is TGTGCCAGCAGCCCCCGGCTTGGTGCGGACACCATATATTTT. This chain joins TRBV9 and TRBJ1-3; no reliable D call. This CDR3 region has 14 residues. Trimming took 4 bases from V and 8 from J, leaving 16 bases between them. CDR1 is SGDLS, CDR2 YYNGEE, per germline.

V is TRBV9 and J is TRBJ1-2; no clear D. Germline V gene sequence: CDR1 SGDLS, CDR2 YYNGEE. Trimming took off 0 bases at V and 1 base at J, with 7 bases between the two ends. This CDR3 is 14 amino acids long. This CDR3 reads CASSVVDFNYGYTF. DNA of the CDR3: TGTGCCAGCAGCGTAGTAGATTTTAACTATGGCTACACCTTC.

This clone was picked up one time. A read error may account for a junction end that differs from germline. This chain connects TRBV5-1 to TRBJ1-1; 7 bases match TRBD1. This CDR3 has 15 residues. The germline V gene has CDR1 SGHRS and CDR2 YFSETQ. Here the CDR3 DNA reads TGCGCCTGCAGCTCAACAGGGGTCAAGAACACTGAAGCTTTCTTT. It encodes CACSSTGVKNTEAFF.

J is TRBJ2-7 and V is TRBV11-2; D is unclear. This CDR3 has 14 residues. Germline V CDR1 and CDR2: SGHAT, FQNNGV. Deletions cut 4 bases from V and 0 bases from J, with 10 bases between. CDR3 nucleotide sequence: TGTGCCAGCAGCTGGGCAGCCGGCTCCTACGAGCAGTACTTC. Encoded protein: CASSWAAGSYEQYF.

The sample holds a few counts of this clone. The chain has TRBV29-1 and TRBJ2-3; 9 bases align to TRBD2. Germline CDR1 and CDR2: SQVTM and ANQGSEA. There are 18 residues in the CDR3. The junction had 12 bases not matched to a gene; V was cut back by 2 bases and J by 0 bases. The CDR3 coding sequence is TGCAGCGTTGAACGGGGGCGGGGGGGCGTACCAAGCACAGATACGCAGTATTTT. It yields the protein CSVERGRGGVPSTDTQYF.

The rearrangement links TRBV2 to TRBJ2-5; TRBD2 agrees at 14 bases. The CDR3 loop spans 16 amino acids. Germline V CDR1 and CDR2: SNHLY, FYNNEI. Losses at the gene ends were 5 bases for V and 5 bases for J; bases not matched to a gene: 7. The CDR3 region has the DNA TGTGCCAGCAGTCCAAGACTAGCGGGGGGGCGTGAGACCCAGTACTTC. Its protein is CASSPRLAGGRETQYF.

The J gene is TRBJ2-7, the V gene TRBV19; D is perhaps TRBD2 (6 bases). The CDR3 runs to 14 residues. Trimming cost V 7 bases and J 6 bases, with 19 bases left between them. Germline V gene data show CDR1 as LNHDA and CDR2 as SQIVND (reference sequence). The DNA for the CDR3 is TGTGCCAGTACCCCCCGGTCGGGGACTCCCGAGCAGTACTTC. This sequence encodes CASTPRSGTPEQYF. Full variable domain (rest looked up from reference TRBV19 and TRBJ2-7): DGGITQSPKYLFRKEGQNVTLSCEQNLNHDAMYWYRQDPGQGLRLIYYSQIVNDFQKGDIAEGYSVSREKKESFPLTVTSAQKNPTAFYLCASTPRSGTPEQYFGPGTRLTVT.